This record covers a single TCR beta chain. The assay was immunoSEQ multiplex PCR, and TCRdb's table has in-frame clones only and misses some. The data contain roughly 100,000 clones, about 88% of them singletons. These data belong to a study of blood T cell repertoires in COVID-19. Specimen: peripheral blood. The sequence derives from a human donor in a cohort sampled during active COVID-19.

The CDR3 bases are TGTGCCAGCAGCCAAGAGCCCAGGGGCCCGAGGATTAATGAAAAACTGTTTTTT. Protein sequence: CASSQEPRGPRINEKLFF. The chain recombines TRBV4-2 with TRBJ1-4; D is possibly TRBD1 (6 bases). Looked up from germline, CDR1 is LGHNA and CDR2 is YNFKEQ. CDR3 length: 18 residues. The V gene lost 0 bases and the J gene lost 4 bases, with 18 bases spanning the gap.